This T cell receptor (beta chain) was obtained from a study of shared clonotypes between healthy human individuals. Study outcomes and limitations: When naive CD4 clonotypes were compared across a few donors, around 5% were shared.

An assay was performed, and its level was deep. The repertoire was sequenced with immunoSEQ multiplex PCR; TCRdb's copy has only in-frame clones and lacks some. The sample holds fewer than 1.6 million clones, approximately 98.5% seen once. V lost 7 bases and J lost 7, with 11 bases in between. The CDR3 loop spans 11 amino acids. The germline gives CDR1 SGHVS, CDR2 FQNEAQ. On this clone: Its specificity is not known.

J is TRBJ2-7 and V is TRBV7-8; the D call may be TRBD1 or TRBD2 (5 bases each). The clonotype was recovered from a man aged 25 to 40 in good health. The sequencing sample was made of naive CD4+ T cells sorted from blood. Subset meaning: CD45RA+ positively selected. In DNA form, the CDR3 reads TGTGCCAGCACCCTCGGGACGGAGCAGTACTTC. Its translation is CASTLGTEQYF. The whole variable domain, remainder taken from reference TRBV7-8 and TRBJ2-7, is GAGVSQSPRYKVAKRGQDVALRCDPISGHVSLFWYQQALGQGPEFLTYFQNEAQLDKSGLPSDRFFAERPEGSVSTLKIQRTQQEDSAVYLCASTLGTEQYFGPGTRLTVT.